This record concerns one T cell receptor delta chain sequence. Its antigen is unidentified. RNA was extracted from the cells and then reverse transcribed. Pooled V-gene forward primers with one constant-region reverse primer generated the CDR3 amplicons by multiplex PCR. TCRdb re-identified clones in the multiplex PCR reads via CATT. The table records 54,000 or so delta-chain clones, roughly 15% of them present only once. CDR1 is TSWWSYY and CDR2 is QGS in the germline V gene. This CDR3 contains 23 residues. V shed 2 bases and J shed 0 bases, with 34 bases lying between them. This specimen comes from a study of Vδ1+ human thymocytes. Study results and limitations: TRG sequences recurred across donors, whereas TRD sequences stayed essentially private. Highly polyclonal TRG and TRD repertoires with Gaussian CDR3 length distributions appeared in thymus. Bulk repertoire data may be misinterpreted because of unexpected Vdelta2 sequences. Despite high sort purity, 20% to 25% of thymic T cell receptor delta sequences were Vdelta2.

The sorted cells were CD3+ Vdelta1+ Vdelta2- thymocytes from alphabeta-depleted thymus. The sample taken for sequencing was Vdelta1+ gamma-delta thymocytes from the thymus. The subset is: FACS-sorted CD3+ TCRalphabeta- TCRVdelta1+ TCRVdelta2- thymocytes. V and J are TRDV1 and TRDJ1, with no clear D. This TCR was recovered from a boy in the first two years of life who had congenital heart surgery. Here the CDR3 DNA reads TGTGCTCTTGGGGAAATGATAGGGTCCTTTCGGGACCACGTGCCCTTGTACACCGATAAACTCATCTTT. As protein: CALGEMIGSFRDHVPLYTDKLIF.